The next 2 T cell receptor beta chains were all read from a single sample in a study of Ad26.COV2.S vaccination and SARS-CoV-2 variants. Noted treatment: around 19 received Ad26.COV2.S at low or high dose, single or two shots; 5 received placebo; per-sample allocation not given. Following the first vaccine or placebo injection, samples were taken on day 63. TCRdb keeps only in-frame clones here, not all; method: immunoSEQ multiplex PCR. The repertoire holds over 250,000 clones, with around 87% as singletons. The sequencing here drew on peripheral blood, taken in a trial of Ad26.COV2.S vaccine versus placebo. The receptors come from a person aged 18 to 65 who received the Ad26.COV2.S COVID-19 vaccine or a placebo.

The chain uses TRBV2 and TRBJ1-6, with D unresolved. The CDR3 extends over 13 amino acids. Trimming took off 8 bases at V and 0 bases at J, with 5 bases between the two ends. Looked up from germline, CDR1 is SNHLY and CDR2 is FYNNEI. CDR3 DNA: TGTGCCAGCGCCAGCTCCTATAATTCACCCCTCCACTTT. It translates to CASASSYNSPLHF. The full variable domain, rest sourced from reference TRBV2 and TRBJ1-6, is EPEVTQTPSHQVTQMGQEVILRCVPISNHLYFYWYRQILGQKVEFLVSFYNNEISEKSEIFDDQFSVERPDGSNFTLKIRSTKLEDSAMYFCASASSYNSPLHFGNGTRLTVT.

V gene TRBV9 combines with J gene TRBJ2-5; 11 bases align to TRBD1. In germline, CDR1 is SGDLS, CDR2 YYNGEE. The CDR3 consists of 16 residues. J was trimmed by 1 base and V by 4 bases; bases with no gene match: 6. For the CDR3, the DNA is TGTGCCAGCAGCCGGACAGGGGGCTTTACCCAAGAGACCCAGTACTTC. It encodes CASSRTGGFTQETQYF. Variable domain in full (rest from reference TRBV9 and TRBJ2-5): DSGVTQTPKHLITATGQRVTLRCSPRSGDLSVYWYQQSLDQGLQFLIQYYNGEERAKGNILERFSAQQFPDLHSELNLSSLELGDSALYFCASSRTGGFTQETQYFGPGTRLLVL.